Listed below are T cell receptor beta chains from one sample, sequenced in a study of blood T cell repertoires in COVID-19. Sequencing was performed with immunoSEQ multiplex PCR; in TCRdb, only in-frame clones are kept and a portion is missing. The table lists under 65,000 clones, 90% of them singletons. The material sequenced was peripheral blood. These TCRs come from a man in his 60s with acute or convalescent COVID-19. Both conserved end residues are part of each CDR3. A D gene is named only where the DNA matches it firmly. Expanded clones are given a class, and other clones once, few, many or no size at all.

d_call	j_call	clone_size	v_call	cdr3_nt	cdr3_aa
TRBD1	TRBJ2-7	NA	TRBV7-9	TGTGCCAGCAGCTCGGACAGGACCCACGAGCAGTACTTC	CASSSDRTHEQYF
TRBD1	TRBJ1-3	NA	TRBV5-6	TGTGCCAGCAGCTTGAGGGGGCTGGTAAACACCATATATTTT	CASSLRGLVNTIYF
NA	TRBJ1-1	NA	TRBV11-3	TGTGCCAGCAGCTTGGGACAAAACACTGAAGCTTTCTTT	CASSLGQNTEAFF
NA	TRBJ1-1	NA	TRBV5-1	TGCGCCAGCAGCTTAACCGACAGGTCGACTGAAGCTTTCTTT	CASSLTDRSTEAFF
NA	TRBJ2-7	few	TRBV2	TGTGCCAGCAGTGAAACCAGGGGATACGAGCAGTACTTC	CASSETRGYEQYF
NA	TRBJ1-3	NA	TRBV9	TGTGCCAGCAGCGCGCACAGTAGCTCTGGAAACACCATATATTTT	CASSAHSSSGNTIYF
NA	TRBJ2-7	NA	TRBV28	TGTGCCAGCAGTTTTCCGGGGAGGGGGGCCTACGAGCAGTACTTC	CASSFPGRGAYEQYF
TRBD1	TRBJ2-7	NA	TRBV27	TGTGCCAGCAGCCCGTCGGCGACAGGGGGTTATGATTCCTACGAGCAGTACTTC	CASSPSATGGYDSYEQYF
NA	TRBJ1-3	once	TRBV6-1	TGTGCCAGCAGTGTGGAGACAGGAGTACTTGGAAACACCATATATTTT	CASSVETGVLGNTIYF
NA	TRBJ1-6	few	TRBV4-3	TGCGCCAGCAGCCAGAGGACAGTGCAAGGGGATTCACCCCTCCACTTT	CASSQRTVQGDSPLHF
TRBD1	TRBJ1-2	NA	TRBV19	TGTGCCACCACTCGACAGGGCCGCTATGGCTACACCTTC	CATTRQGRYGYTF
TRBD1	TRBJ1-2	NA	TRBV30	TGTGCCCGGACCACCCCCCGACAGGGTAACTATGGCTACACCTTC	CARTTPRQGNYGYTF
NA	TRBJ2-3	NA	TRBV6-5	TGTGCCAGCAGCCTAAACCAGTGGGGCGCAGATACGCAGTATTTT	CASSLNQWGADTQYF
TRBD2	TRBJ2-2	NA	TRBV19	TGTGCCAGTAGTAGAATGGGACTAGCGGAGACCGGGGAGCTGTTTTTT	CASSRMGLAETGELFF
NA	TRBJ2-1	NA	TRBV4-1	TGCGCCAGCAGCCAAGTCTCCGGGACATCCCCCTACAATGAGCAGTTCTTC	CASSQVSGTSPYNEQFF
NA	TRBJ2-7	NA	TRBV12-3/TRBV12-4	TGTGCCAGCAGTTTAAGGGGAGGCGCCGAGCAGTACTTC	CASSLRGGAEQYF
TRBD2	TRBJ2-5	NA	TRBV12-3/TRBV12-4	TGTGCCAGCAGTCCGGGAGGAGAGGAGACCCAGTACTTC	CASSPGGEETQYF
NA	TRBJ2-3	NA	TRBV4-2	TGTGCCAGCAGCCAAGGAGAGGATACGCAGTATTTT	CASSQGEDTQYF
NA	TRBJ1-1	NA	TRBV6-5	TGTGCCAGCACCGGGGAGCTGAACACTGAAGCTTTCTTT	CASTGELNTEAFF
TRBD2	TRBJ2-7	NA	TRBV6-5	TGTGCCAGCAGTTACAGGACTAGCGTCGGCGAGCAGTACTTC	CASSYRTSVGEQYF
TRBD2	TRBJ2-7	NA	TRBV7-8	TGTGCCAGCAGCTTAGGACTAGCGGGCGAGCAGTACTTC	CASSLGLAGEQYF
NA	TRBJ2-6	NA	TRBV4-3	TGCGCCAGCAGCCCATCAGGGGCTGGGGCCAACGTCCTGACTTTC	CASSPSGAGANVLTF
TRBD1	TRBJ1-1	NA	TRBV3-1/TRBV3-2	TGTGCCAGCAGCCAGGGGTGGGACAGGGACACTGAAGCTTTCTTT	CASSQGWDRDTEAFF
TRBD1	TRBJ2-3	NA	TRBV13	TGTGCCAGCAGCCCACCGGGACAGGGGGCCTCAGATACGCAGTATTTT	CASSPPGQGASDTQYF
NA	TRBJ2-2	NA	TRBV24-1	TGTGCCACCAGTGATTTGGCCGGGGGAACCGGGGAGCTGTTTTTT	CATSDLAGGTGELFF
NA	TRBJ1-5	few	TRBV15	TGTGCCACCAGCTCAGGACAGCTTAGCAATCAGCCCCAGCATTTT	CATSSGQLSNQPQHF
NA	TRBJ2-4	NA	TRBV19	TGTGCCACTAGATTGGCGGCGGGAAACATTCAGTACTTC	CATRLAAGNIQYF
TRBD1	TRBJ1-6	NA	TRBV7-8	TGTGCCAGCAGCTTTGGACAGGGGGGACGAGGGTCCTATAATTCACCCCTCCACTTT	CASSFGQGGRGSYNSPLHF
TRBD1	TRBJ1-1	NA	TRBV19	TGTGCCAGTAGACAACAGGGGATCACTGAAGCTTTCTTT	CASRQQGITEAFF
NA	TRBJ2-2	NA	TRBV6-5	TGTGCCAGCCGTCGGGGAGCGGCCGGGGAGCTGTTTTTT	CASRRGAAGELFF
TRBD1	TRBJ2-2	once	TRBV5-1	TGCGCCAGCAGCTTTCCGGGACAGGGGAACACCGGGGAGCTGTTTTTT	CASSFPGQGNTGELFF
TRBD1	TRBJ1-4	NA	TRBV7-2	TGTGCCAGCAGCGGGCCCGGGACAGGGGATGGAAAACTGTTTTTT	CASSGPGTGDGKLFF
NA	TRBJ1-2	NA	TRBV10-1	TGCGCCACCTGGGGGGTGGAATATGGCTACACCTTC	CATWGVEYGYTF
NA	TRBJ1-4	NA	TRBV19	TGTGCCAGTAGTCCGACAGATAATGAAAAACTGTTTTTT	CASSPTDNEKLFF
TRBD2	TRBJ2-7	NA	TRBV28	TGTGCCAGCAGTTTACAGCGGGAGAAGGTTGGAGAGCAGTACTTC	CASSLQREKVGEQYF
TRBD1	TRBJ1-5	NA	TRBV19	TGTGCCAGTAGTCCGAAAACCCGTGACAGGGTGAGAATAGGTGACAATCAGCCCCAGCATTTT	CASSPKTRDRVRIGDNQPQHF
TRBD1	TRBJ1-1	NA	TRBV28	TGTGCCAGCAGTCGGACAGGGGCCCACACTGAAGCTTTCTTT	CASSRTGAHTEAFF
NA	TRBJ2-1	NA	TRBV19	TGTGCCAGTAGTACCTCAGACACCGACAATGAGCAGTTCTTC	CASSTSDTDNEQFF
NA	TRBJ2-3	NA	TRBV19	TGTGCCAGTAGTATAGATAGACCCGGGGGTACGCAGTATTTT	CASSIDRPGGTQYF
NA	TRBJ2-7	NA	TRBV9	TGTGCCAGCAGCGTAGGCTTACGCGATCCAGGGTACGAGCAGTACTTC	CASSVGLRDPGYEQYF
NA	TRBJ1-4	NA	TRBV11-3	TGTGCCAGCAGCTCCTGGAGCGGGGAAAAACTGTTTTTT	CASSSWSGEKLFF
TRBD1	TRBJ1-2	NA	TRBV6-6	TGTGCCAGCAGTCCTACAGGGGGTAGGAACTATGGCTACACCTTC	CASSPTGGRNYGYTF
NA	TRBJ1-2	NA	TRBV30	TGTGCCTGGAGCCAAGACCCCCCATACGACAGGAGACCCTATGGCTACACCTTC	CAWSQDPPYDRRPYGYTF
NA	TRBJ1-5	NA	TRBV6-2/TRBV6-3	TGTGCCAGCAGTTACCGGGAGAATCAGCCCCAGCATTTT	CASSYRENQPQHF
NA	TRBJ2-2	few	TRBV9	TGTGCCAGCAGCGTAGGCGGGACGAACACCGGGGAGCTGTTTTTT	CASSVGGTNTGELFF